These 3 T cell receptor beta chains were sequenced from one sample in a study of prognosis after radiotherapy for stage I lung cancer. From genomic DNA, two-round multiplex PCR was used to amplify TCR beta CDR3. First-round PCR amplification was performed with primers specific to each TRBV and TRBJ gene. MiXCR, applied by TCRdb to the multiplex PCR reads, yields one record per CDR3 protein. The sample holds about 30,000 distinct CDR3 sequences, 40% to 50% seen once. Material: PBMCs, obtained before or after stereotactic body radiation therapy (not recorded which). Receptor source: a donor aged 50 or older with non-small cell lung cancer.

In its sample, this clonotype was seen a few times. This clone may be a read error of a much larger clone one base away. V and J are TRBV7-2 and TRBJ1-1; perhaps TRBD1 as D (6 bases). The CDR3 totals 16 residues. Trimming removed 5 bases from V and 1 base from J, with 17 bases in between. The germline V gene has CDR1 SGHTA and CDR2 FQGNSA. This CDR3 is CASSPRGWTENTEAFF. CDR3 DNA: TGTGCCAGCAGCCCCCGGGGGTGGACAGAGAACACTGAAGCTTTCTTT. Looking up the rest from reference TRBV7-2 and TRBJ1-1 gives the full variable domain: GAGVSQSPSNKVTEKGKDVELRCDPISGHTALYWYRQSLGQGLEFLIYFQGNSAPDKSGLPSDRFSAERTGGSVSTLTIQRTQQEDSAVYLCASSPRGWTENTEAFFGQGTRLTVV.

The rearrangement joins TRBV6-1 to TRBJ1-1; tentatively, D is TRBD1 (5 bases). The ends were cut back, 7 bases at V and 1 base at J, with 16 bases in the middle. The CDR3 covers 15 residues. The germline CDR1 and CDR2 sequences are MNHNS and SASEGT. CDR3 residues: CASTERQISNTEAFF. The CDR3 coding sequence is TGTGCCAGCACCGAACGACAGATTTCGAACACTGAAGCTTTCTTT.

About this clonotype: Just one base apart from a much larger clone, this may be a read error. The V call is TRBV5-6, the J call TRBJ2-3; D is undetermined. CDR3 length: 11 amino acids. Germline V CDR1 and CDR2: SGHDT, YYEEEE. Trimming removed 4 bases at V and 6 bases at J, with 6 bases between. The CDR3 here is CASSRSDTQYF. CDR3 DNA sequence: TGTGCCAGCAGCCGGAGTGATACGCAGTATTTT.